This T cell receptor (beta chain) stems from a study of cytomegalovirus exposure and HLA in healthy donors. Vbeta (60) and Jbeta (13) primers were used in the PCR. Using immunoSEQ multiplex PCR, the repertoire was profiled, and TCRdb retains in-frame clones only, with some absent. The data contain roughly 120,000 clones, around 73% of them singletons. Per the germline V gene, CDR1 is MNHEY and CDR2 is SMNVEV (reference sequence). V lost 6 bases, J lost 0 bases, and 7 bases stayed unmatched. This CDR3 region has 15 residues. The sequence derives from a man between 60 and 75 years old in good health and CMV-seropositive. The sequencing sample was made of PBMCs. This chain uses TRBV27 with TRBJ1-2; 7 nucleotides line up with TRBD1. CDR3 in DNA: TGTGCCAGCAGCCTAGGGGGACAGACTAACTATGGCTACACCTTC. Translating gives CASSLGGQTNYGYTF.